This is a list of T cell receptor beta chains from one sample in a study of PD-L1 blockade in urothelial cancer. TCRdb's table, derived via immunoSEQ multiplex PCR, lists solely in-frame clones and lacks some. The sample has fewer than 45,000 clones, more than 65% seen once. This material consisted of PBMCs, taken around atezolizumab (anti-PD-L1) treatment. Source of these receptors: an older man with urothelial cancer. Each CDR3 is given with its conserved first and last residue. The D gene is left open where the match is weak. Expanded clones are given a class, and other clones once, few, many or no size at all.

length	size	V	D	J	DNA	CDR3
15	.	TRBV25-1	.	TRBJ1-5	TGTGCCAGCAGGGCCCCGGGGGGGTCCAATCAGCCCCAGCATTTT	CASRAPGGSNQPQHF
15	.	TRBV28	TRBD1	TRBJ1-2	TGTGCCAGCAGATTTAGGGCAGGGGGCGCTGGTGGCTACACCTTC	CASRFRAGGAGGYTF
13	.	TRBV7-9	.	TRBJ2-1	TGTGCCAGCAGCTTAATGGGGGCTGGTGAGCAGTTCTTC	CASSLMGAGEQFF
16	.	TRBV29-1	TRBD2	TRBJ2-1	TGCAGCGTTGAAAGAGCGGGAGGTAGTTCCTACAATGAGCAGTTCTTC	CSVERAGGSSYNEQFF
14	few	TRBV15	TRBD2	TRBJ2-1	TGTGCCACCTCAGCTAGCGGGAGGGCCGATGAGCAGTTCTTC	CATSASGRADEQFF
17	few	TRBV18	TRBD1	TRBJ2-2	TGTGCCAGCTCACCCCAGAACGTTGGACAGGGGGCCGGGGAGCTGTTTTTT	CASSPQNVGQGAGELFF
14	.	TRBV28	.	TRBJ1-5	TGTGCCAGCACTGACGGACCGACTAGTCAGCCCCAGCATTTT	CASTDGPTSQPQHF
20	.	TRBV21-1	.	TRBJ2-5	TGTGCCAGCAGCGCGCCCGGGACAGGGGTCTCAAACCGAAAGACCGGGACCCAGTACTTC	CASSAPGTGVSNRKTGTQYF
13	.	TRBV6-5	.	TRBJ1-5	TGTGCCAGCAGCCGACAGAGCAATCAGCCCCAGCATTTT	CASSRQSNQPQHF
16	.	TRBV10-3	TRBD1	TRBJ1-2	TGTGCCATCAGCCTACAACCGACAGGGGGCGGCGGCGGCTACACCTTC	CAISLQPTGGGGGYTF
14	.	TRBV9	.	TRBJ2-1	TGTGCCAGCAGCCCTACCCCCCAAAACAATGAGCAGTTCTTC	CASSPTPQNNEQFF
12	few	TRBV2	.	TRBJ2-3	TGTGCCAGCAGCCCCAGGACAGATACGCAGTATTTT	CASSPRTDTQYF
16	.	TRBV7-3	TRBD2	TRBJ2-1	TGTGCCAGCAGCTTAAATCCACTAGCGGGAGTAAATGAGCAGTTCTTC	CASSLNPLAGVNEQFF
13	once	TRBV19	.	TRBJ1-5	TGTGCCAGTAGCTCCGACAGAGATCAGCCCCAGCATTTT	CASSSDRDQPQHF
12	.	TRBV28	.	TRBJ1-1	TGTGCCAGCAGTGCAAGGAGCACTGAAGCTTTCTTT	CASSARSTEAFF
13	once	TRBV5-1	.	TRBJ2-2	TGCGCCAGCAGCCCAACTACTACCGGGGAGCTGTTTTTT	CASSPTTTGELFF
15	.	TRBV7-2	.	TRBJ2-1	TGTGCCAGCAGCTTGGACGGGAGAGTCCACAATGAGCAGTTCTTC	CASSLDGRVHNEQFF
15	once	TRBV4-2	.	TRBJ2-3	TGTGCCAGCAGCCAAGGCAGGGGGGACACAGATACGCAGTATTTT	CASSQGRGDTDTQYF
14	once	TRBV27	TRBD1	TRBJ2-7	TGTGCCAGCAGTTCCTTGGGACAGACCTACGAGCAGTACTTC	CASSSLGQTYEQYF
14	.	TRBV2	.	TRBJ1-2	TGTGCCAGCACCCGGCAGGCAGGGCTGGAGGGCTACACCTTC	CASTRQAGLEGYTF
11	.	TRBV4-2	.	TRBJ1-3	TGTGCCAGCAGCCAAGGTCAACAGGCAATTTTT	CASSQGQQAIF
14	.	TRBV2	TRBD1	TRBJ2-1	TGTGCCAGCCTCCGGGACAGGGTTATTGATGAGCAGTTCTTC	CASLRDRVIDEQFF
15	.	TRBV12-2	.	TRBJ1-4	TGTGCAAGTCGCTTAGTGGGCAGGGGTCATGAAAAACTGTTTTTT	CASRLVGRGHEKLFF
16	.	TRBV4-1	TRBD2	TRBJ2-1	TGCGCCAGCAGCCAAGATATAGCGGGGGCCGGGAATGAGCAGTTCTTC	CASSQDIAGAGNEQFF
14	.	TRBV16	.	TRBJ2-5	TGTGCCAGCAGCCAACTCGGACAGCAAGAGACCCAGTACTTC	CASSQLGQQETQYF
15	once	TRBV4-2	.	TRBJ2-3	TGTGCCAGCAGCCAATATCCGGGTAGCACAGATACGCAGTATTTT	CASSQYPGSTDTQYF
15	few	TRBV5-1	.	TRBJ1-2	TGCGCCAGCAGCTTGGACCGGCAGGGCAACTATGGCTACACCTTC	CASSLDRQGNYGYTF
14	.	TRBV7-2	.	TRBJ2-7	TGTGCCAGCAGCTCCAATAGGGGCTTCTACGAGCAGTACTTC	CASSSNRGFYEQYF
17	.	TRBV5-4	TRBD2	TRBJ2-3	TGTGCCAGCAGCTCGTTTAGCGGGGGGCTTAGCACAGATACGCAGTATTTT	CASSSFSGGLSTDTQYF
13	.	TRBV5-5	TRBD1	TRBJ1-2	TGTGCCAGCAGCTTGGACAGGGGCTATGGCTACACCTTC	CASSLDRGYGYTF
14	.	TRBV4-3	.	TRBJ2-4	TGCGCCAGCAGCCAATCCGGGGTCCGGGGCATTCAGTACTTC	CASSQSGVRGIQYF
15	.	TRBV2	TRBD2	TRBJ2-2	TGTGCCAGCAGTGGGGGACGGGGGGGCTCCGGGGAGCTGTTTTTT	CASSGGRGGSGELFF
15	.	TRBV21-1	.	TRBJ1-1	TGTGCCAGCACCTCGACAGGGGGAGAAAGGACTGAAGCTTTCTTT	CASTSTGGERTEAFF
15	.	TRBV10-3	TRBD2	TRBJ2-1	TGTGCCATCAGTGGGACTAGCGGGGGTTTGAATGAGCAGTTCTTC	CAISGTSGGLNEQFF
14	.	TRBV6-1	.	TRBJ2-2	TGTGCCAGCAGTGGGGGCAGGGCCACCGGGGAGCTGTTTTTT	CASSGGRATGELFF
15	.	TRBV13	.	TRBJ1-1	TGTGCCAGCAGCTTAGGCCTTCAGGGTAGGGCTGAAGCTTTCTTT	CASSLGLQGRAEAFF
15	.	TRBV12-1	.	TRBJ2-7	TGTGCCAGCAGCTTTGCGGCAGAGGGTAGGTACGAGCAGTACTTC	CASSFAAEGRYEQYF
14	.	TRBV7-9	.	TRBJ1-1	TGTGCCAGCAGTAACGCACGGTTGAACACTGAAGCTTTCTTT	CASSNARLNTEAFF
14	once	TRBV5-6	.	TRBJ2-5	TGTGCCAGCAGCTTGGCCGAGGTGCCAGAGACCCAGTACTTC	CASSLAEVPETQYF
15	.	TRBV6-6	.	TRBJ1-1	TGTGCCAGCAGTCCCCCCGGGAACCGGGACACTGAAGCTTTCTTT	CASSPPGNRDTEAFF
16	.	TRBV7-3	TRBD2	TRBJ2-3	TGTGCCAGCAGCTTACGGCTAGCGGGGAGTGTAGATACGCAGTATTTT	CASSLRLAGSVDTQYF
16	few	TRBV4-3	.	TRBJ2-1	TGCGCCAGCAGCCCCCGGGGGACTGGGGATTACAATGAGCAGTTCTTC	CASSPRGTGDYNEQFF
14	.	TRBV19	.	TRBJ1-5	TGTGCCAGTAGTGGGGGCTTCAGCAATCAGCCCCAGCATTTT	CASSGGFSNQPQHF
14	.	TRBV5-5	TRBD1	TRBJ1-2	TGTGCCAGCAGCTTTGAGAGGGGGCTCTATGGCTACACCTTC	CASSFERGLYGYTF
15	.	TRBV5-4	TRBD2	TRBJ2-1	TGTGCCAGCAGCCGTACTAGCGGGAGGTTTGATGAGCAGTTCTTC	CASSRTSGRFDEQFF
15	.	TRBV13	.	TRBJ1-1	TGTGCTACTCAGGGAGGGTTAGTCGTTAACACTGAAGCTTTCTTT	CATQGGLVVNTEAFF
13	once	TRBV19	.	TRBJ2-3	TGTGCCAGTAGTTCCGCCGGGACAGATACGCAGTATTTT	CASSSAGTDTQYF
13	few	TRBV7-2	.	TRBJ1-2	TGTGCCAGCAGCCGACAGAAAGGCTATGGCTACACCTTC	CASSRQKGYGYTF
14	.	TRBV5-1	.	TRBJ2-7	TGCGCCAGCAGCTTGGAGGGGGGGCAACACGAGCAGTACTTC	CASSLEGGQHEQYF
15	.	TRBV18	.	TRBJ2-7	TGTGCCAGCTCACAAACAGGGCCCCCCACCTACGAGCAGTACTTC	CASSQTGPPTYEQYF
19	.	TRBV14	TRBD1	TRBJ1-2	TGTGCCAGCAGGCCAACCTGGGGCGGGACCCGGGACAGGGGATATGGCTACACCTTC	CASRPTWGGTRDRGYGYTF
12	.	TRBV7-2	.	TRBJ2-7	TGTGCCAGCAGCCAGTCCACGGGTACCCAGTACTTC	CASSQSTGTQYF
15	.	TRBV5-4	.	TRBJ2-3	TGTGCCAGCACTGGACAGGCGGGGAGCACAGATACGCAGTATTTT	CASTGQAGSTDTQYF
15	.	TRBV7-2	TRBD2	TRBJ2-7	TGTGCCAGCAGTTTGCCGAGCGGGAGCTCCTACGAGCAGTACTTC	CASSLPSGSSYEQYF